The TCR beta chain described here comes from a study of T cells in pancreatic ductal adenocarcinoma (TCRdb year 2017). Notes on the research overall: Surgically resected pancreatic ductal adenocarcinoma specimens were analyzed for the quantity, spatial distribution, and characteristics of both suppressive cells and tumor-infiltrating CD8+ T cells, an effort aimed at clarifying the adaptive T-cell response occurring naturally. Broader findings and caveats from the paper: Because tumors are enriched in CD45RO+ effector T cells rather than naive T cells, which biases toward lower diversity, comparisons of clonality between tumor and blood may be biased. Since most pancreatic cancer patients present with inoperable disease, the resected cohort was skewed toward the minority of patients who had early-stage disease. T-cell clonality did not differ significantly between tumor and blood, with mean clonality about 0.12 in tumors and around 0.071 in blood. More total productive templates and 6 to 9-fold more unique clonotypes were found in blood samples than in tumor samples.

Selected pancreatic ductal adenocarcinoma patients had undergone surgery without neoadjuvant therapy. Peripheral blood was collected in heparin tubes, and PBMCs were isolated by histopaque density gradient and cryopreserved in roughly 9% DMSO. Using the DNeasy Blood and Tissue Kit with Proteinase K and RNase treatment, genomic DNA was extracted from roughly seven PBMC and nine or ten flash-frozen tumor specimens. CDR1 and CDR2 were assigned from the germline V gene (reference sequence) as LNHNV and YYDKDF. Its CDR3 holds 15 amino acids, cysteine through phenylalanine. Only the CDR3 portion is preserved as DNA: 45 bases, with reading frame beginning at the first base. V is pared back by 1 base and J by 1 base, with 9 bases lying between the germline termini. The immunoSEQ hsTCRB kit was used to amplify TCR beta CDR3 regions from genomic DNA. An Illumina HiSeq system was used to carry out high-throughput TRB CDR3 sequencing. Per the authors' processing: Sequencing reads were analyzed with the immunoSEQ software, and nonproductive sequences with premature stops or frame-shifts were excluded. To calculate repertoire clonality, Shannon entropy was normalized by log2 of the number of unique productive sequences, and that value was subtracted from one. What TCRdb holds here is the immuneACCESS table cut down to in-frame rearrangements. Part of the clones is not present; checked against another copy, under half of the missing clones reflect an unresolved V gene, and the others are unexplained. V and J calls and clone size follow that table, whereas D and trimming were derived from the DNA. A total of about 97,000 clones appear in this sample, about 96% of them only once. Of the sample, around 2.9% falls within the top ten clones.

Details on this clone: What antigen it recognizes has not been identified. There are no base qualities to consult, and no much larger clone falls within one base.

This sequence was found in a human donor with pancreatic ductal adenocarcinoma. The sequencing sample was made of PBMCs. The sequence links TRBV15 to TRBJ2-3, and perhaps TRBD2 as D gene, on 6 matching bases. The CDR3 amino acid sequence is: CATSRAGGGTDTQYF. The bases are TGTGCCACCAGCAGAGCGGGCGGGGGCACAGATACGCAGTATTTT.